This T cell receptor beta chain was obtained from a study of early T cells in non-severe SARS-CoV-2 infection. In the study overall: Chains stayed unpaired after sequencing of bulk RNA from unsorted whole blood.

Each cDNA molecule carried a unique molecular identifier. A single record per CDR3 protein comes from TCRdb applying MiXCR to the 5' RACE reads. The data contain 55,000 to 85,000 distinct CDR3 sequences, around 13% of them singletons. The germline CDR1 and CDR2 sequences are SSHAT and FNYEAQ (reference sequence). Trimming at V came to 5 bases and at J to 8 bases, leaving 3 bases not matched to a gene. This CDR3 region has 13 residues. There are many counts of this clonotype. The chain links TRBV7-7 to TRBJ2-1; 10 bases are a match to TRBD2. This TCR derives from an adult who was a healthcare worker with PCR-confirmed SARS-CoV-2 infection or an uninfected control (not recorded which). Sequenced: whole blood. CDR3 protein: CASSPSGGDEQFF. In DNA form, the CDR3 reads TGTGCCAGCAGCCCGAGCGGGGGGGATGAGCAGTTCTTC.